Below are 2 T cell receptor beta chains sequenced from a single sample in a study of cytomegalovirus exposure and HLA in healthy donors. PCR involved 60 Vbeta and 13 Jbeta primers. TCRdb keeps only in-frame clones here, not all; method: immunoSEQ multiplex PCR. The sample has around 130,000 clones; roughly 71% are singletons. Input material: PBMCs. Receptor source: a woman between 40 and 50 years old in good health and CMV-seropositive.

The rearrangement links TRBV5-1 to TRBJ2-7; tentatively, D is TRBD1 (5 bases). Germline V gene lookup returns CDR1 SGHRS and CDR2 YFSETQ. The V end was cut by 5 bases, the J end by 5 bases, with 11 bases between. The CDR3 length is 12 residues. This chain's CDR3 is CASSLFRDEQYF. In DNA form, the CDR3 reads TGCGCCAGCAGTCTGTTCAGGGACGAGCAGTACTTC.

This clone occurred a few times. CDR3 protein: CASSIVRNTEAFF. The CDR3 coding sequence is TGCGCCAGCAGCATCGTGAGGAACACTGAAGCTTTCTTT. This rearrangement joins TRBV5-1 to TRBJ1-1; D is ambiguous. Germline values: CDR1 SGHRS, CDR2 YFSETQ. V was cut by 4 bases and J by 1 base, with 8 bases left in between. This CDR3 comprises 13 residues.